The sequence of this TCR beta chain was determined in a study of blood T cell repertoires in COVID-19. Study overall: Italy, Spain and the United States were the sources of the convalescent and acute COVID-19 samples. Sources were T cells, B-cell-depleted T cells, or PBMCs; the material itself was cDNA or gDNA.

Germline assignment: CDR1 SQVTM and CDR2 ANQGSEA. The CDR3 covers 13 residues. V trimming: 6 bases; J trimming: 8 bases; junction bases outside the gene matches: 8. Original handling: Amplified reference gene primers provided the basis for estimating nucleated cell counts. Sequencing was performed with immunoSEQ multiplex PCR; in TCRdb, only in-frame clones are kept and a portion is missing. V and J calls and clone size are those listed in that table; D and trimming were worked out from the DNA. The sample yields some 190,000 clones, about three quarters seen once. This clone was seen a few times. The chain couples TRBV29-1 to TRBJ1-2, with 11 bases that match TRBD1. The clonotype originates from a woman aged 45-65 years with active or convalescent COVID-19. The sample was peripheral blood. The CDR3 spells CSVVDRGLVGYTF. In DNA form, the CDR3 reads TGCAGCGTGGTGGACAGGGGGCTTGTCGGCTACACCTTC.